These 31 T cell receptor beta chains share one sample of origin, sequenced in a study of T cell repertoires in cytomegalovirus infection. Via MiXCR, TCRdb re-called the reads, giving one row per CDR3 protein. Of some 390,000 distinct CDR3 sequences listed, 18% are singletons. Sequencing was done on a sample of PBMCs. These receptors were obtained from a human donor in good health (CMV status not recorded). Some clones in this sample may be carry-over from other donors' samples.

This clonotype occurred many times. The chain links TRBV7-2 to TRBJ2-5; D is uncertain. The CDR3 extends over 13 amino acids. Trimming cost V 4 bases and J 1 base, with 7 bases left between them. CDR1 SGHTA and CDR2 FQGNSA come from the germline V gene. CDR3 sequence: CASSYRIQETQYF. For the CDR3, the DNA is TGTGCCAGCAGCTACCGAATCCAAGAGACCCAGTACTTC.

At least ten counts were recorded for this clonotype. J is TRBJ2-5 and V is TRBV7-2; D possibly corresponds to TRBD2 (6 bases). The CDR3 totals 15 residues. The V and J ends lost 5 bases and 2 bases respectively, with 15 bases between them. Germline CDR1 SGHTA, CDR2 FQGNSA. In DNA, the CDR3 is TGTGCCAGCAGCGATACCATGAGCGGGCAAGAGACCCAGTACTTC. Protein product: CASSDTMSGQETQYF.

This clonotype appeared a few times. V gene TRBV9 combines with J gene TRBJ2-1, with 8 nucleotides matching TRBD2. The CDR3 runs 14 residues. J was trimmed by 6 bases and V by 6 bases; bases with no gene match: 8. Germline V gene sequence: CDR1 SGDLS, CDR2 YYNGEE. CDR3 loop: CASKGSGSLNEQFF. DNA of the CDR3: TGTGCCAGCAAGGGGAGCGGGAGCCTCAATGAGCAGTTCTTC.

This clonotype was counted a few times. The chain couples TRBV12-3 or TRBV12-4 to TRBJ1-1; 8 bases line up with TRBD1. This CDR3 has 13 amino acids. The ends lost 11 bases at V and 1 base at J; junction bases unmatched: 6. Here the CDR3 reads CAGRGQGNTEAFF. The CDR3 DNA reads as TGTGCCGGAAGAGGACAGGGGAACACTGAAGCTTTCTTT.

CDR3 DNA: TGTGCCAGCAGCCACCAGGGTTTTTCCTATAATTCACCCCTCCACTTT. Protein sequence: CASSHQGFSYNSPLHF. V usage is TRBV3-1 and J usage is TRBJ1-6, with a tentative D call TRBD1 (5 bases). Trimming took off 3 bases at V and 1 base at J, with 10 bases between the two ends. The germline CDR1 and CDR2 sequences are LGHDT and YNNKEL (reference sequence). CDR3 size: 16 residues.

About this clonotype itself: This may stem from a read error, because a much larger clone lies one nucleotide away. The rearrangement uses TRBV7-2 and TRBJ2-7; the match to TRBD1 covers 9 bases. V trimming: 5 bases; J trimming: 5 bases; junction bases outside the gene matches: 4. The CDR3 has 13 amino acids. Germline CDR1 SGHTA, CDR2 FQGNSA. The CDR3 DNA is TGTGCCAGCAGCCGGGACAGGGACCACGAGCAGTACTTC. Translated: CASSRDRDHEQYF.

This sequence joins TRBV20-1 and TRBJ2-1; maybe TRBD2 (7 bases). The germline V gene encodes CDR1 DFQATT and CDR2 SNEGSKA (reference sequence). Trimming removed 0 bases at V and 3 bases at J, with 18 bases between. The CDR3 consists of 17 residues. CDR3 sequence (DNA): TGCAGTGCTAGAGAGACACCCCGCGGGGGACACTACAATGAGCAGTTCTTC. This translates into CSARETPRGGHYNEQFF.

V is TRBV12-3 or TRBV12-4 and J is TRBJ1-2; 9 nucleotides agree with TRBD1. J gave up 7 bases and V 4 bases, and 4 bases lay outside the gene matches. The CDR3 consists of 13 residues. CDR3 amino acids: CASSWGQGFGYTF. The CDR3 DNA reads as TGTGCCAGCAGTTGGGGACAGGGATTTGGCTACACCTTC.

This clonotype was detected ten times or more. The chain carries TRBV7-6 and TRBJ1-5; weak D call: TRBD1 (6 bases). V shed 5 bases and J shed 7 bases, with 15 bases lying between them. The germline CDR1 and CDR2 sequences are SGHVS and FNYEAQ. CDR3 length: 14 residues. The CDR3 nucleotides read TGTGCCAGCAGCCCGGGGGCTCCGGGGCAGCCCCAGCATTTT. Protein: CASSPGAPGQPQHF.

This clonotype was counted a few times. V usage is TRBV11-2 and J usage is TRBJ2-1; no definite D call. V was pared by 5 bases and J by 11 bases, with 19 bases between. The CDR3 totals 14 residues. Looked up from germline, CDR1 is SGHAT and CDR2 is FQNNGV. The CDR3 region has the DNA TGTGCCAGCAGCCATCGCCCCCTTAAGAGGAAGCAGTTCTTC. Protein product: CASSHRPLKRKQFF.

This clonotype was recorded at least ten times. This chain joins TRBV7-9 and TRBJ2-2; 11 positions agree with TRBD2. The CDR3 is 18 residues long. CDR1 is SEHNR and CDR2 is FQNEAQ in the germline V gene (reference sequence). V dropped 5 bases and J dropped 2; count of bases not matched to a gene: 10. CDR3 protein: CASSAPSGRIPNTGELFF. CDR3 nucleotides: TGTGCCAGCAGCGCCCCTAGCGGGAGGATACCAAACACCGGGGAGCTGTTTTTT.

This clonotype was recorded many times. V and J are TRBV28 and TRBJ1-5, with a tentative D call TRBD1 (5 bases). With 4 bases removed from V and 7 bases from J, the gap between germline ends came to 8 bases. The CDR3 has 12 amino acids. The germline gives CDR1 MDHEN, CDR2 SYDVKM. The CDR3, as DNA: TGTGCCAGCAGTTCGCGGGGCCAGCCCCAGCATTTT. As protein: CASSSRGQPQHF.

This clonotype was picked up a small number of times. The CDR3 DNA follows: TGCAGTGCTACAGGGGCAGGCGAGCAGTACTTC. Translating gives CSATGAGEQYF. J is TRBJ2-7 and V is TRBV20-1, with D maybe TRBD1 (6 bases). CDR1 DFQATT and CDR2 SNEGSKA come from the germline V gene (reference sequence). The V gene lost 4 bases and the J gene lost 6 bases, with 10 bases spanning the gap. There are 11 residues in the CDR3.

In this sample, this clonotype turned up a few times. The CDR3 nucleotides are TGTGCCAGCAGCTCTTCAGCGGGAGGGTATCAGGGGACCCAGTACTTC. Its translation: CASSSSAGGYQGTQYF. V and J are TRBV7-9 and TRBJ2-5; 10 bases map to TRBD2. The V segment lost 4 bases and the J segment 7 bases; nucleotides outside the gene matches: 12. Looked up from germline, CDR1 is SEHNR and CDR2 is FQNEAQ (reference sequence). CDR3 length: 16 amino acids.

This clonotype appeared once. A read error may be the cause here, since a much bigger clone is one base away. The chain combines TRBV7-2 with TRBJ2-7; tentatively, D is TRBD2 (6 bases). CDR3 size: 16 residues. V shed 3 bases and J shed 7 bases, with 22 bases lying between them. Germline V gene sequence: CDR1 SGHTA, CDR2 FQGNSA. The CDR3: CASSFGDTSPEGEQYF. CDR3 nucleotides: TGTGCCAGCAGCTTCGGAGACACTAGCCCGGAGGGGGAGCAGTACTTC.

The rearrangement links TRBV29-1 to TRBJ2-1; D might be TRBD2 (5 bases). Trimming removed 1 base at V and 0 bases at J, with 13 bases between. Germline values: CDR1 SQVTM, CDR2 ANQGSEA. The CDR3 loop spans 16 amino acids. The CDR3 protein is CSVEGSDRGSYNEQFF. CDR3 nucleotide sequence: TGCAGCGTTGAAGGGTCCGACCGGGGCTCCTACAATGAGCAGTTCTTC.

The chain combines TRBV6-5 with TRBJ2-7, with D tentatively TRBD1 (6 bases). Germline V gene lookup returns CDR1 MNHEY and CDR2 SVGAGI. The V end lost 2 bases, the J end lost 3 bases, and 20 bases lay between the germline ends. This CDR3 has 17 residues. The CDR3 reads CASSYNRRGGKIYEQYF. The CDR3 coding sequence is TGTGCCAGCAGTTACAACCGCCGAGGGGGTAAAATCTACGAGCAGTACTTC.

This clonotype occurred a few times. V and J are TRBV3-1 and TRBJ2-7; 9 nucleotides align to TRBD2. The V gene's germline CDR1 is LGHDT and CDR2 YNNKEL (reference sequence). The CDR3 contains 15 residues. V lost 7 bases, J lost 1 base, and 8 bases stayed unmatched. The CDR3 here is CASNRGLAGSYEQYF. The CDR3 nucleotides read TGTGCCAGCAACCGCGGGCTAGCGGGATCCTACGAGCAGTACTTC.

This sequence joins TRBV11-2 and TRBJ2-3; D not certain. The ends were cut back, 6 bases at V and 10 bases at J, with 17 bases in the middle. The CDR3 covers 13 residues. CDR1 and CDR2 from the germline V gene are SGHAT and FQNNGV. This chain's CDR3 is CASSPTPENPQYF. The CDR3 region has the DNA TGTGCCAGCAGTCCGACCCCCGAGAATCCGCAGTATTTT.

This clonotype was counted a few times. The chain joins TRBV6-6 to TRBJ1-5; 7 bases fit TRBD1. Germline V CDR1 and CDR2: MNHNY, SVGAGI (reference sequence). The CDR3 consists of 13 residues. Trimming took 2 bases from V and 9 from J; bases not matched to a gene: 4. The chain's CDR3 is CASSYERDRPQHF. CDR3 sequence (DNA): TGTGCCAGCAGTTACGAAAGGGACAGGCCCCAGCATTTT.

This clonotype was found a few times. The chain employs TRBV7-9 and TRBJ2-4, with D possibly being TRBD2 (5 bases). Trimming pared 2 bases from V and 2 bases from J, leaving 19 bases between. Germline V CDR1 and CDR2: SEHNR, FQNEAQ (reference sequence). This CDR3 is built from 18 residues. The CDR3 DNA is TGTGCCAGCAGCTTAATCCGGTGGGAGAGATGGTCCAAAAACATTCAGTACTTC. It yields the protein CASSLIRWERWSKNIQYF.

This clonotype was seen more than once but under ten times. This chain joins TRBV12-3 or TRBV12-4 and TRBJ1-3; no clear D gene. Trimming took off 5 bases at V and 5 bases at J, with 16 bases between the two ends. The CDR3 extends over 15 amino acids. The CDR3 DNA sequence: TGTGCCAGCAGTCCCAATGGACCGAATCGAAACACCATATATTTT. Its protein is CASSPNGPNRNTIYF.

This clonotype was counted between two and nine times. The chain joins TRBV28 to TRBJ1-1, with no clear D. The CDR3 is made up of 13 amino acids. The V end lost 3 bases, the J end lost 12 bases, and 17 bases lay between the germline ends. Germline V gene lookup returns CDR1 MDHEN and CDR2 SYDVKM. The CDR3 reads CASSFSLIPQTFF. In DNA form, the CDR3 reads TGTGCCAGCAGTTTTTCGTTGATCCCCCAGACTTTCTTT.

This clonotype was observed at least ten times. The chain uses TRBV7-2 and TRBJ1-2; no clear D gene. The germline V gene has CDR1 SGHTA and CDR2 FQGNSA. This CDR3 contains 11 residues. V lost 5 bases and J lost 8, with 9 bases in between. The CDR3: CASSPNEGYTF. The DNA of the CDR3 is TGTGCCAGCAGCCCCAACGAGGGCTACACCTTC.

The table lists this clonotype with many counts. The genes are TRBV28 and TRBJ2-2, with no clear D. V was trimmed by 3 bases and J by 3 bases, leaving 8 bases between them. Germline V gene lookup returns CDR1 MDHEN and CDR2 SYDVKM. The CDR3 covers 14 residues. DNA of the CDR3: TGTGCCAGCAGTTTGGGCGGTTACACCGGGGAGCTGTTTTTT. Its protein is CASSLGGYTGELFF.

This clonotype was counted a few times. V is TRBV5-4 and J is TRBJ2-1, with D possibly matching TRBD2 (6 bases). This CDR3 region has 12 residues. The germline V and J ends were trimmed by 5 bases and 6 bases, with 9 bases remaining between them. Germline assignment: CDR1 SGHNT and CDR2 YYREEE (reference sequence). CDR3 protein: CASSRDSNEQFF. CDR3 nucleotide sequence: TGTGCCAGCAGTCGGGACTCCAATGAGCAGTTCTTC.

This clonotype has more than one count but fewer than ten. The chain joins TRBV29-1 to TRBJ2-7, with D unclear. From germline, CDR1 is SQVTM and CDR2 ANQGSEA. This CDR3 has 13 residues. Trimming removed 3 bases at V and 2 bases at J, with 11 bases between. CDR3 protein: CSVEKDLPYEQYF. The DNA for the CDR3 is TGCAGCGTTGAGAAGGACCTCCCCTACGAGCAGTACTTC.

In its sample, this clonotype was seen many times. The chain has TRBV11-2 and TRBJ1-5; D remains unclear. Germline V gives CDR1 SGHAT, CDR2 FQNNGV. The CDR3 runs to 14 residues. V was shortened by 5 bases and J by 2 bases, with 10 bases between the two germline ends. CDR3 residues: CASSPRTGNQPQHF. The CDR3 nucleotides read TGTGCCAGCAGCCCCCGGACGGGCAATCAGCCCCAGCATTTT.

The J gene is TRBJ2-1, the V gene TRBV6-1; a weak D match, TRBD1 (5 bases). Germline assignment: CDR1 MNHNS and CDR2 SASEGT. V lost 4 bases to trimming and J lost 9 bases, with 13 bases between them. This CDR3 region has 13 residues. DNA of the CDR3: TGTGCCAGCAGTGGTAGCAGGCAGGGTGAGCAGTTCTTC. This gives the protein CASSGSRQGEQFF.

This clonotype showed up many times. This rearrangement joins TRBV20-1 to TRBJ1-5; no clear D. V lost 3 bases and J 5 bases, leaving 11 bases between the germline ends. Germline CDR1 reads DFQATT; CDR2 reads SNEGSKA (reference sequence). The CDR3 consists of 13 residues. CDR3 sequence: CSASTGRHQPQHF. The DNA of the CDR3 is TGCAGTGCTAGTACCGGGAGGCATCAGCCCCAGCATTTT.

The genes are TRBV29-1 and TRBJ1-2, with 9 bases identical to TRBD1. This CDR3 spans 13 amino acids. J was trimmed by 13 bases and V by 7 bases; bases with no gene match: 16. Germline V gives CDR1 SQVTM, CDR2 ANQGSEA. CDR3 sequence: CSGGNGQGSECTF. DNA for the CDR3: TGCAGCGGAGGGAATGGACAGGGGTCAGAGTGCACCTTC.